The clone carrying this T cell receptor beta chain was detected ten times or more. Its antigen is as yet unknown. A junction end diverges from the germline sequence, so it may reflect a read error. The sample is drawn from a study of T cells in Graves' hyperthyroidism and ophthalmopathy. Overall study findings and caveats: Blood held most thyroid clonotypes expanded above 0.001 frequency.

This CDR3 is built from 14 residues. In germline, CDR1 is SEHNR, CDR2 FQNEAQ (reference sequence). Pregnant or lactating patients were excluded, as were those with uncontrolled infection or other autoimmune disease. PBMCs came from more than 9 ml fresh peripheral blood. RNA transcripts gave rise to amplified TCR beta CDR3 regions. In the first-round RT-PCR of the TCR CDR3, the HTBI primer set was used. TCRdb itself ran the multiplex PCR reads through MiXCR, one entry per CDR3 protein. This sample carries fewer than 650,000 distinct CDR3 sequences, around 14% of them seen once, and the ten largest clones take approximately 6.4%.

The V gene is TRBV7-9, the J gene TRBJ2-1, with 12 positions matching TRBD2. The clonotype comes from a woman aged 18 to 35 with Graves' ophthalmopathy. Sequencing used blood. The CDR3 here is CTSSLAGGRDEQFF. The CDR3 DNA reads as TGTACCAGCAGCCTAGCGGGAGGGCGGGATGAGCAGTTCTTC.